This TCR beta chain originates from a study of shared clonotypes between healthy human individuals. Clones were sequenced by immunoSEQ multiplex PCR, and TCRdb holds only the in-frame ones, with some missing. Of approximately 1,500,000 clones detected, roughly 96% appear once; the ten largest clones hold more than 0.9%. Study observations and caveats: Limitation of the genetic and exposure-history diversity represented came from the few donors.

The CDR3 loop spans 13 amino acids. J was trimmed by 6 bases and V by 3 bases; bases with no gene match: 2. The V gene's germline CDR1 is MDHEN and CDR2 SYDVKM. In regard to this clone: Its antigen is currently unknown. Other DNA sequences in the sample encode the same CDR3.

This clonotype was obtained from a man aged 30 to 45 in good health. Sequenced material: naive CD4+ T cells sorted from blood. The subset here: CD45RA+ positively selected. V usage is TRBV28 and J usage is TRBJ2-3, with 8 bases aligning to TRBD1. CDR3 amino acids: CASSLQGADTQYF. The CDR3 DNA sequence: TGTGCCAGCAGTTTGCAGGGGGCGGATACGCAGTATTTT.